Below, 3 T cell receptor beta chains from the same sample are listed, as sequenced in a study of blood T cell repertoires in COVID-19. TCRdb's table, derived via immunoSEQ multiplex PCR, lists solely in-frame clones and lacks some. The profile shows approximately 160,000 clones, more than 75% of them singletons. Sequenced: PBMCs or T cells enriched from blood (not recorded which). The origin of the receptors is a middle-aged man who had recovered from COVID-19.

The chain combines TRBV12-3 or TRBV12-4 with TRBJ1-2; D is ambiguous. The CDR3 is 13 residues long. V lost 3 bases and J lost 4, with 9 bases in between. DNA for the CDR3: TGTGCCAGCAGTTTTTCGGGGATCTATGGCTACACCTTC. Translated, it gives CASSFSGIYGYTF.

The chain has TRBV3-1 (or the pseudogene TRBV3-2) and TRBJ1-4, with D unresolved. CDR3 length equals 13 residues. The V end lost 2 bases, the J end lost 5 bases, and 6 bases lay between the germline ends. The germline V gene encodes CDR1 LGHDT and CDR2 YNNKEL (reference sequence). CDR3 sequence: CASSQSGNEKLFF. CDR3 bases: TGTGCCAGCAGCCAATCGGGAAATGAAAAACTGTTTTTT.

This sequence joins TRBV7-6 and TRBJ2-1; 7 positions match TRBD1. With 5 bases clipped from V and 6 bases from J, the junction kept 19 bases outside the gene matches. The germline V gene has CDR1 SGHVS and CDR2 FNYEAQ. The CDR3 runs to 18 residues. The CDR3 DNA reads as TGTGCCAGCAGCCTTGCCGCGACAGGGCTGTTTCTTGGCAATGAGCAGTTCTTC. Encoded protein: CASSLAATGLFLGNEQFF.